Listed here are 24 T cell receptor beta chains from one sample, sequenced in a study of blood T cell repertoires in COVID-19 (dated by TCRdb to the early 2020s). Library preparation used the immunoSEQ multiplex PCR assay. As stored in TCRdb, this immuneACCESS dataset retains in-frame rearrangements with V and J assigned. A fraction of the clones does not appear; measured against another copy, unresolved V genes explain less than half of the discrepancy, and the remainder lacks a known reason. For this sample there are roughly 250,000 clones; around 89% appear just once. In total, the top ten clones hold 0.7% to 0.9% of the sample. What was sequenced was peripheral blood. The source of these receptors is a man in his thirties or forties with acute or convalescent COVID-19.

The chain combines TRBV4-1 with TRBJ1-6; D possibly corresponds to TRBD1 (5 bases). The germline V gene has CDR1 MGHRA and CDR2 YSYEKL. V dropped 1 base and J dropped 8 bases, with 9 bases sitting between them. The CDR3 runs 14 residues. CDR3 in amino acids: CASSQVGGDSPLHF. The CDR3 nucleotides read TGCGCCAGCAGCCAAGTCGGGGGAGATTCACCCCTCCACTTT.

This chain joins TRBV3-1 (or the pseudogene TRBV3-2) and TRBJ2-7, with a tentative D call TRBD2 (6 bases). The germline V gene has CDR1 LGHDT and CDR2 YNNKEL (reference sequence). V was shortened by 8 bases and J by 6 bases, with 11 bases between the two germline ends. The CDR3 consists of 11 residues. The CDR3 is CASRRGGEQYF. The CDR3 coding sequence is TGTGCCAGCCGGAGGGGAGGCGAGCAGTACTTC.

This sequence joins TRBV19 and TRBJ1-4; no firm D call. The CDR3 has 13 residues. Trimming took off 6 bases at V and 8 bases at J, with 13 bases between the two ends. The germline V gene has CDR1 LNHDA and CDR2 SQIVND (reference sequence). CDR3 DNA sequence: TGTGCCAGTAGCCAAAACCGAGGGGAAAAACTGTTTTTT. Protein sequence: CASSQNRGEKLFF.

The V gene is TRBV28, the J gene TRBJ1-5; 9 nucleotides agree with TRBD1. The CDR3 is 17 amino acids. From germline, CDR1 is MDHEN and CDR2 SYDVKM. The ends lost 1 base at V and 6 bases at J; junction bases unmatched: 10. CDR3 DNA sequence: TGTGCCAGCAGTTTATACAGGGGGCAGAGGGCAGGTCAGCCCCAGCATTTT. Residues: CASSLYRGQRAGQPQHF. Full variable domain (remainder filled in from reference TRBV28 and TRBJ1-5): DVKVTQSSRYLVKRTGEKVFLECVQDMDHENMFWYRQDPGLGLRLIYFSYDVKMKEKGDIPEGYSVSREKKERFSLILESASTNQTSMYLCASSLYRGQRAGQPQHFGDGTRLSIL.

This chain uses TRBV18 with TRBJ1-2; 8 bases are a match to TRBD1. This CDR3 has 13 amino acids. V lost 5 bases to trimming and J lost 6 bases; unmatched junction nucleotides: 5. From germline, CDR1 is KGHSH and CDR2 LQKENI. The CDR3 sequence is CASSSDRADGYTF. In nucleotides, the CDR3 is TGTGCCAGCTCATCGGACAGGGCTGATGGCTACACCTTC.

The V and J genes are TRBV24-1 and TRBJ2-5; D remains unclear. Deletions cut 3 bases from V and 5 bases from J, with 15 bases between. Germline V CDR1 and CDR2: KGHDR, SFDVKD. The CDR3 runs 15 residues. CDR3 DNA sequence: TGTGCCACCAGTGATCGCACTTCCCCCGTGGAGACCCAGTACTTC. Translated, it gives CATSDRTSPVETQYF.

The rearrangement uses TRBV9 and TRBJ2-1; D is uncertain. The CDR3 consists of 15 residues. CDR1 is SGDLS and CDR2 is YYNGEE in the germline V gene. The V gene lost 0 bases and the J gene lost 6 bases, with 13 bases spanning the gap. The CDR3 bases are TGTGCCAGCAGCGTAGCCCAAAGCCAGGTCAATGAGCAGTTCTTC. The encoded protein is CASSVAQSQVNEQFF.

The rearrangement links TRBV18 to TRBJ1-1; 10 bases are a match to TRBD1. The V and J ends lost 4 bases and 7 bases, in that order; junction bases with no gene match: 6. Germline V gene lookup returns CDR1 KGHSH and CDR2 LQKENI. This CDR3 comprises 14 residues. The CDR3 loop reads CASSQWTGGIEAFF. As DNA, the CDR3 is TGTGCCAGCTCACAATGGACAGGGGGTATTGAAGCTTTCTTT. Full variable domain (outside the CDR3, taken from reference TRBV18 and TRBJ1-1): NAGVMQNPRHLVRRRGQEARLRCSPMKGHSHVYWYRQLPEEGLKFMVYLQKENIIDESGMPKERFSAEFPKEGPSILRIQQVVRGDSAAYFCASSQWTGGIEAFFGQGTRLTVV.

The chain recombines TRBV25-1 with TRBJ1-2; D is unclear. Trimming cost V 5 bases and J 7 bases, with 17 bases left between them. This CDR3 region has 14 residues. Germline V gives CDR1 MGHDK, CDR2 SYGVNS. The CDR3 DNA is TGTGCCAGCAGTCGCCTTCAGGCGATCGGTGGCTACACCTTC. Translated: CASSRLQAIGGYTF.

This chain uses TRBV27 with TRBJ2-7; 11 bases match TRBD2. Per germline, CDR1 MNHEY and CDR2 SMNVEV (reference sequence). V shed 5 bases and J 2 bases; nucleotides not matched to a gene: 5. CDR3 length equals 15 residues. This CDR3 reads CASSVGLAVTYEQYF. CDR3 coding DNA: TGTGCCAGCAGTGTGGGACTAGCGGTAACCTACGAGCAGTACTTC.

The chain carries TRBV30 and TRBJ2-5, with 7 bases that match TRBD1. Looked up from germline, CDR1 is GTSNPN and CDR2 is SVGIG (reference sequence). The trim removed 0 bases at V and 5 bases at J, leaving 6 bases unmatched. This CDR3 is 14 amino acids long. CDR3 bases: TGTGCCTGGAGTGTACTCAGCAGGGGGGAGACCCAGTACTTC. Its translation is CAWSVLSRGETQYF. Full variable domain (remainder filled in from reference TRBV30 and TRBJ2-5): SQTIHQWPATLVQPVGSPLSLECTVEGTSNPNLYWYRQAAGRGLQLLFYSVGIGQISSEVPQNLSASRPQDRQFILSSKKLLLSDSGFYLCAWSVLSRGETQYFGPGTRLLVL.

The V call is TRBV2, the J call TRBJ2-3, with 12 bases fitting TRBD2. The CDR3 runs 15 residues. The V gene's germline CDR1 is SNHLY and CDR2 FYNNEI. The trim removed 6 bases at V and 7 bases at J, leaving 8 bases unmatched. CDR3 nucleotide sequence: TGTGCCAGCAGAAAGACTAGCGGGGGAGATCATACGCAGTATTTT. It codes for CASRKTSGGDHTQYF.

The V and J genes are TRBV7-9 and TRBJ1-6, with D possibly being TRBD1 (6 bases). V was shortened by 3 bases and J by 7 bases, with 10 bases between the two germline ends. The CDR3 totals 14 residues. Germline CDR1 and CDR2: SEHNR and FQNEAQ (reference sequence). CDR3 loop: CASSFRTVNSPLHF. The CDR3 region has the DNA TGTGCCAGCAGCTTCCGGACAGTGAATTCACCCCTCCACTTT. Full variable domain (rest looked up from reference TRBV7-9 and TRBJ1-6): DTGVSQNPRHKITKRGQNVTFRCDPISEHNRLYWYRQTLGQGPEFLTYFQNEAQLEKSRLLSDRFSAERPKGSFSTLEIQRTEQGDSAMYLCASSFRTVNSPLHFGNGTRLTVT.

The chain uses TRBV27 and TRBJ1-5, with D possibly matching TRBD1 (5 bases). The CDR3 has 13 residues. CDR1 and CDR2 from the germline V gene are MNHEY and SMNVEV (reference sequence). Trimming pared 3 bases from V and 3 bases from J, leaving 6 bases between. The DNA for the CDR3 is TGTGCCAGCAGTTTTGGGGCCAATCAGCCCCAGCATTTT. This codes for CASSFGANQPQHF.

The V call is TRBV20-1, the J call TRBJ2-7; possible D gene TRBD2, 6 bases. CDR3 size: 11 residues. V lost 5 bases, J lost 8 bases, and 13 bases lay in between. The V gene's germline CDR1 is DFQATT and CDR2 SNEGSKA (reference sequence). CDR3 sequence (DNA): TGCAGTGCTGGGGAGGTTAGTCAGCAGTACTTC. Translating gives CSAGEVSQQYF.

V is TRBV6-6 and J is TRBJ2-5; TRBD2 is a possible D gene (5 bases). The CDR3 loop spans 15 amino acids. Germline V gene sequence: CDR1 MNHNY, CDR2 SVGAGI (reference sequence). V lost 4 bases and J 3 bases, leaving 15 bases between the germline ends. The CDR3 reads CASSFPGYGEETQYF. The CDR3 nucleotides are TGTGCCAGCAGTTTCCCGGGGTACGGGGAAGAGACCCAGTACTTC.

The chain uses TRBV3-1 (or the pseudogene TRBV3-2) and TRBJ1-2, with unresolved D. Germline CDR1 is LGHDT and CDR2 is YNNKEL (reference sequence). The CDR3 length is 14 residues. V lost 3 bases, J lost 4 bases, and 12 bases lay in between. CDR3 in DNA: TGTGCCAGCAGCCATCTGGGCCCCAGCTATGGCTACACCTTC. Translated: CASSHLGPSYGYTF.

CDR3: CASSERGNSYGYTF. The CDR3 DNA reads as TGTGCCAGCAGTGAAAGGGGGAATTCCTATGGCTACACCTTC. The chain links TRBV6-1 to TRBJ1-2; maybe TRBD1 (6 bases). Germline CDR1 is MNHNS and CDR2 is SASEGT. The CDR3 has 14 residues. V lost 2 bases and J lost 4, with 11 bases in between.

The V and J genes are TRBV15 and TRBJ2-7, with D perhaps TRBD2 (5 bases). V dropped 0 bases and J dropped 3 bases, with 12 bases sitting between them. CDR1 is LNHNV and CDR2 is YYDKDF in the germline V gene (reference sequence). The CDR3 spans 15 residues. Here the CDR3 reads CATSRDTSEGYEQYF. CDR3 nucleotides: TGTGCCACCAGCAGAGATACGTCAGAGGGCTACGAGCAGTACTTC.

The V call is TRBV19, the J call TRBJ1-5, with 9 bases that match TRBD1. The length of the CDR3 is 14 residues. Germline CDR1 LNHDA, CDR2 SQIVND (reference sequence). With V trimmed by 7 bases and J by 3 bases, 4 bases remained unmatched. CDR3: CASTWTGDNQPQHF. The CDR3 DNA reads TGTGCCAGTACCTGGACAGGGGACAATCAGCCCCAGCATTTT.

The V and J genes are TRBV5-1 and TRBJ2-7; TRBD1 matches at 9 bases. The J segment lost 6 bases and the V segment lost 4 bases, leaving 5 bases of the junction unmatched. Germline CDR1 reads SGHRS; CDR2 reads YFSETQ. The CDR3 is made up of 13 amino acids. CDR3 sequence (DNA): TGCGCCAGCAGCCTCGACAGGGGGAGCGAGCAGTACTTC. Translating gives CASSLDRGSEQYF.

V gene TRBV12-3 or TRBV12-4 combines with J gene TRBJ1-1; D remains ambiguous. The CDR3 consists of 13 residues. V was shortened by 5 bases and J by 0 bases, with 7 bases between the two germline ends. CDR3 amino acids: CASSPGLNTEAFF. The CDR3 DNA is TGTGCCAGCAGTCCAGGTTTGAACACTGAAGCTTTCTTT.

J is TRBJ2-6 and V is TRBV7-3, with 7 nucleotides matching TRBD2. The length of the CDR3 is 18 residues. Trimming took 4 bases from V and 2 from J; bases not matched to a gene: 11. Germline lookup yields CDR1 SGHTA and CDR2 FQGTGA. The CDR3 DNA reads as TGTGCCAGCAGCTCGGCGGGAGAGGCCGGCCCTGGGGCCAACGTCCTGACTTTC. It yields the protein CASSSAGEAGPGANVLTF.

The rearrangement links TRBV10-2 to TRBJ2-7, with TRBD2 matching over 9 bases. Germline V CDR1 and CDR2: WSHSY, SAAADI. Losses at the gene ends were 3 bases for V and 3 bases for J; bases not matched to a gene: 6. This CDR3 has 15 residues. DNA for the CDR3: TGCGCCAGCAGTGACCGCGCGGGAGGGGTCTACGAGCAGTACTTC. It codes for CASSDRAGGVYEQYF.